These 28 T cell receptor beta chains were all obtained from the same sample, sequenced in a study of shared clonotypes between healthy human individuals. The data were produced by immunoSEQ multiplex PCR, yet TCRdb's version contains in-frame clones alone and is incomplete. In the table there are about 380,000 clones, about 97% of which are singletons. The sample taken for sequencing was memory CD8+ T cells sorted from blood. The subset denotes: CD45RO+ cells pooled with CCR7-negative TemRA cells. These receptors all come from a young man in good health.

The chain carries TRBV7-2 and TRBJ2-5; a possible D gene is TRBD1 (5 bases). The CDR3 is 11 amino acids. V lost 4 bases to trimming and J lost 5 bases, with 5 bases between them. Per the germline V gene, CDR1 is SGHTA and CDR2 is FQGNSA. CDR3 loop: CASSSGETQYF. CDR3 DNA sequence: TGTGCCAGCAGCTCAGGGGAGACCCAGTACTTC. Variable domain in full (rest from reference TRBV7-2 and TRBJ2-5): GAGVSQSPSNKVTEKGKDVELRCDPISGHTALYWYRQSLGQGLEFLIYFQGNSAPDKSGLPSDRFSAERTGGSVSTLTIQRTQQEDSAVYLCASSSGETQYFGPGTRLLVL.

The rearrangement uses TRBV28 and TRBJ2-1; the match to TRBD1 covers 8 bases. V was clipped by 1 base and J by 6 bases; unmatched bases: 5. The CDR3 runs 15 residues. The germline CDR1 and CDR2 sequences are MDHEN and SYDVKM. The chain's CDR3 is CASSLSYRGTNEQFF. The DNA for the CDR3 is TGTGCCAGCAGTTTATCCTACAGGGGGACCAATGAGCAGTTCTTC.

In DNA form, the CDR3 reads TGTGCCTGGAGTGATACAGGGGGTAGCTATGGCTACACCTTC. Translating gives CAWSDTGGSYGYTF. The genes are TRBV30 and TRBJ1-2, with 8 bases fitting TRBD1. The CDR3 covers 14 residues. With V trimmed by 1 base and J by 4 bases, 5 bases remained unmatched. Germline loops: CDR1 GTSNPN, CDR2 SVGIG (reference sequence).

In nucleotides, the CDR3 is TGTGCCAGCAGTGAAGGGGGCGGCAATCAGCCCCAGCATTTT. Protein: CASSEGGGNQPQHF. V and J are TRBV6-5 and TRBJ1-5, with TRBD1 identical over 7 bases. The CDR3 covers 14 residues. The V gene end was trimmed by 5 bases and the J gene end by 2 bases; junction bases not matched to a gene: 3. Germline CDR1 MNHEY, CDR2 SVGAGI.

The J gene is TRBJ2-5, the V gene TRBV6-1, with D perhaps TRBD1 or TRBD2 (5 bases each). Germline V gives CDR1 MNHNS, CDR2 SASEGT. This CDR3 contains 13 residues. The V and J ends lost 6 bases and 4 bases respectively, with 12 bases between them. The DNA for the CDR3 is TGTGCCAGCAGCTGGGACCGCAGAGAGACCCAGTACTTC. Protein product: CASSWDRRETQYF.

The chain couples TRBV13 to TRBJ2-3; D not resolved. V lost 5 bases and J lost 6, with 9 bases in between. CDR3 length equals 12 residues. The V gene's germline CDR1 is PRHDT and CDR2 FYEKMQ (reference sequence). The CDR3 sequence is CASSQMDDTQYF. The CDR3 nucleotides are TGTGCCAGCAGCCAAATGGATGATACGCAGTATTTT.

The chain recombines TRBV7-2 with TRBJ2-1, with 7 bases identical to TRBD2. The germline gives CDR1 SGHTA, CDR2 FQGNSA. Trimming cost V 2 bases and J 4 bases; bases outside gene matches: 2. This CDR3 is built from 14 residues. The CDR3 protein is CASSLLAVYNEQFF. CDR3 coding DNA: TGTGCCAGCAGCTTACTAGCGGTTTACAATGAGCAGTTCTTC.

The CDR3 reads CASSLEGTSTDTQYF. Written as DNA, the CDR3 is TGTGCCAGCAGCTTGGAAGGGACTAGCACAGATACGCAGTATTTT. The gene calls are TRBV5-8 and TRBJ2-3; TRBD2 might be the D (6 bases). CDR1 SGHTS and CDR2 YDEGEE come from the germline V gene. V lost 0 bases, J lost 0 bases, and 8 bases lay in between. The CDR3 spans 15 residues.

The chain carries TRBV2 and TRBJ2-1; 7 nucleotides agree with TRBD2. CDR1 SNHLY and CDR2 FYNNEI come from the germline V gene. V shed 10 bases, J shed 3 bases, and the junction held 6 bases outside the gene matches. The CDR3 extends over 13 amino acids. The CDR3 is CATERGFYNEQFF. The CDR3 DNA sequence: TGTGCCACTGAGCGGGGTTTCTACAATGAGCAGTTCTTC.

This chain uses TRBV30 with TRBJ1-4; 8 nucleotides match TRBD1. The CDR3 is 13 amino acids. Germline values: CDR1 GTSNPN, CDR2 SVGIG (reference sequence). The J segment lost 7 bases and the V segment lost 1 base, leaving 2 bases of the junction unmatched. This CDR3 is CAWSGTGFEKLFF. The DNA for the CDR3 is TGTGCCTGGAGTGGGACAGGGTTTGAAAAACTGTTTTTT.

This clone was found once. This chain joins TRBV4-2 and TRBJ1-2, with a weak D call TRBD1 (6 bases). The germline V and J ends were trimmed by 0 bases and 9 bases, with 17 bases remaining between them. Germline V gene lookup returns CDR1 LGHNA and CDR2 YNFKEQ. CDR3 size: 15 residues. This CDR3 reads CASSQEFQGTARYTF. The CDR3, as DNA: TGTGCCAGCAGCCAAGAGTTTCAGGGGACGGCTCGCTACACCTTC.

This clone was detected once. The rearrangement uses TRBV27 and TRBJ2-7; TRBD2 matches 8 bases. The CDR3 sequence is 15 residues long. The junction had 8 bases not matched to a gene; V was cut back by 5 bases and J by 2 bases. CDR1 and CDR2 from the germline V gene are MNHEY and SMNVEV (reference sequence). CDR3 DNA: TGTGCCAGCAGTCCCCGGGGGGGATGGACCTACGAGCAGTACTTC. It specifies CASSPRGGWTYEQYF.

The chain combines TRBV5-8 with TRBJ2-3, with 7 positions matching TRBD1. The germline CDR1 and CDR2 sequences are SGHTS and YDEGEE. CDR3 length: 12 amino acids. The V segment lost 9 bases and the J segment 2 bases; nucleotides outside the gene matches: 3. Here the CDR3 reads CANDRATDTQYF. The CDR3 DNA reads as TGTGCCAATGACAGGGCCACAGATACGCAGTATTTT.

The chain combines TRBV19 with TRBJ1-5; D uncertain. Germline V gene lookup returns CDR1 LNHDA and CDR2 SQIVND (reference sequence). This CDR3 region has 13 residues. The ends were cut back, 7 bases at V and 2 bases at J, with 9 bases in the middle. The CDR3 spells CASTVQGNQPQHF. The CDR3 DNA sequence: TGTGCCAGTACGGTGCAGGGCAATCAGCCCCAGCATTTT.

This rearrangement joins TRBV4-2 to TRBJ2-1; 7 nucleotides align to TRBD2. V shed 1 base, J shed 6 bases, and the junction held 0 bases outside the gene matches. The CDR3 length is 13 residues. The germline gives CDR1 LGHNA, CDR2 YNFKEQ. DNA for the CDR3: TGTGCCAGCAGCCAAGGGACTAGCAATGAGCAGTTCTTC. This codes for CASSQGTSNEQFF.

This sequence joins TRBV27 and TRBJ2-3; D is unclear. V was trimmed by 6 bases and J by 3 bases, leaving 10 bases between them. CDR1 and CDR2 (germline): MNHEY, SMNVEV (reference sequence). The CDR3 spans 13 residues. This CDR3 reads CASRAVITDTQYF. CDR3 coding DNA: TGTGCCAGCAGGGCAGTTATAACAGATACGCAGTATTTT.

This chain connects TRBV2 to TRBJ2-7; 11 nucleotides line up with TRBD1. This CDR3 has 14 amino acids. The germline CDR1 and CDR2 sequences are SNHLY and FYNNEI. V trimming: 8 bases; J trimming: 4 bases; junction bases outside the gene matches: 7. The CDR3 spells CASVRDRGLYEQYF. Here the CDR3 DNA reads TGTGCCAGCGTCCGGGACAGGGGGTTGTACGAGCAGTACTTC.

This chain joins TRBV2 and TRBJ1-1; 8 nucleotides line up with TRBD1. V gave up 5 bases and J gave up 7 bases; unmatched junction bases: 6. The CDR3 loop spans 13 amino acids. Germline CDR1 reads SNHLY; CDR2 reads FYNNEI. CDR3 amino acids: CASSLRGRGEAFF. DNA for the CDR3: TGTGCCAGCAGTCTCAGGGGGCGGGGTGAAGCTTTCTTT.

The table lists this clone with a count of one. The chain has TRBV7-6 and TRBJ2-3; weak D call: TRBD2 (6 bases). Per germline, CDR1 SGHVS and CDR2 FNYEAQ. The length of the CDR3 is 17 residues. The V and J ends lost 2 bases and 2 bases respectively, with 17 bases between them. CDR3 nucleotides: TGTGCCAGCAGCTTAAAAGGACCGGGAGTGGCCACAGATACGCAGTATTTT. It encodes CASSLKGPGVATDTQYF.

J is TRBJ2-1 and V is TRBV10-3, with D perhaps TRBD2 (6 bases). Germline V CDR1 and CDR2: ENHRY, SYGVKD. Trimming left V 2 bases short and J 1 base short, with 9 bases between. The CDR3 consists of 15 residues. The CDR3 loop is CAISEGDFSYNEQFF. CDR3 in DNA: TGTGCCATCAGTGAGGGGGACTTTTCCTACAATGAGCAGTTCTTC.

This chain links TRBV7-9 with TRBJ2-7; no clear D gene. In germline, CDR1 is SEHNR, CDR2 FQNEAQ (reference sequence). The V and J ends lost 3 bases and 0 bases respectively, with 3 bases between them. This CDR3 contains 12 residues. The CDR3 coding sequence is TGTGCCAGCAGCTTTGCCTCCTACGAGCAGTACTTC. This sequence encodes CASSFASYEQYF.

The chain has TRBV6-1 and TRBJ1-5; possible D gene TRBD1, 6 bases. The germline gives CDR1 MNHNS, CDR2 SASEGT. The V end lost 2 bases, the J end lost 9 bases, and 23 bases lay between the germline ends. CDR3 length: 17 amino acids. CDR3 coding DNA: TGTGCCAGCAGTGAATTTGGCAGGGGCTATACCTATTCGCCCCAGCATTTT. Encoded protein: CASSEFGRGYTYSPQHF.

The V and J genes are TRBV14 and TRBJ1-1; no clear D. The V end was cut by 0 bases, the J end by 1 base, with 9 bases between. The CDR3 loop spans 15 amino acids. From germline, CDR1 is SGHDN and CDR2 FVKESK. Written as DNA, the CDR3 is TGTGCCAGCAGCCAAGACAGGCTCCCGAACACTGAAGCTTTCTTT. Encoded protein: CASSQDRLPNTEAFF. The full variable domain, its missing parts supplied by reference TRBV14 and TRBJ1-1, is EAGVTQFPSHSVIEKGQTVTLRCDPISGHDNLYWYRRVMGKEIKFLLHFVKESKQDESGMPNNRFLAERTGGTYSTLKVQPAELEDSGVYFCASSQDRLPNTEAFFGQGTRLTVV.

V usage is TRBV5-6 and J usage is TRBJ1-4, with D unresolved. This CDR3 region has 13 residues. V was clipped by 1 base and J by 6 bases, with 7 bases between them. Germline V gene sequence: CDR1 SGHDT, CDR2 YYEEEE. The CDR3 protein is CASSLFPDEKLFF. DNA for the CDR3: TGTGCCAGCAGCTTGTTTCCTGATGAAAAACTGTTTTTT.

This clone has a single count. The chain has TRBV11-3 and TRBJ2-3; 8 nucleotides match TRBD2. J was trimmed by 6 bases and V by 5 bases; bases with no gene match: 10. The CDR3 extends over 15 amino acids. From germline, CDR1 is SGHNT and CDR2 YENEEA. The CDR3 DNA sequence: TGTGCCAGCAGCCTCGGGGCGGGAGGCTCGGATACGCAGTATTTT. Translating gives CASSLGAGGSDTQYF.

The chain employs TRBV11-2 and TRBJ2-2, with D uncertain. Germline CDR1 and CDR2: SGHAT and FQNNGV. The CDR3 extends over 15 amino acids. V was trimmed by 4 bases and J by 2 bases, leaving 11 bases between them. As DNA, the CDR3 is TGTGCCAGCAGCTCCCGAGAGCTTAACACCGGGGAGCTGTTTTTT. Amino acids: CASSSRELNTGELFF.

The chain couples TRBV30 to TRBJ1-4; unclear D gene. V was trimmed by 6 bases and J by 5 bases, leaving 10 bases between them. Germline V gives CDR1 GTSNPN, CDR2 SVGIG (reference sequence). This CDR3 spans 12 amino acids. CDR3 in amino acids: CACGLYNEKLFF. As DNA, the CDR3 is TGTGCCTGTGGGCTGTACAATGAAAAACTGTTTTTT.

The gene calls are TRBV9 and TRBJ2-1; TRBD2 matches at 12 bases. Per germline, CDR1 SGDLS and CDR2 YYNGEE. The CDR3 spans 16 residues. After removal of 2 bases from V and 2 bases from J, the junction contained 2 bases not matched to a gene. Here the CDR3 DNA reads TGTGCCAGCAGCGTCCTAGCGGGAGGGACCTACAATGAGCAGTTCTTC. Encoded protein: CASSVLAGGTYNEQFF.